These 20 T cell receptor beta chains came from one sample sequenced in a study of shared clonotypes between healthy human individuals. Measured with immunoSEQ multiplex PCR; TCRdb has only the in-frame clones, and not every one. The table records fewer than 550,000 clones, roughly 79% of them present only once. The sample consisted of PBMCs. The source of these receptors is a woman in her forties in good health. Some clones in this sample may be carry-over from other donors' samples.

This clone was observed a handful of times. This rearrangement joins TRBV27 to TRBJ1-1; D is undetermined. Germline values: CDR1 MNHEY, CDR2 SMNVEV (reference sequence). V shed 7 bases and J shed 1 base, with 16 bases lying between them. CDR3 length: 15 residues. This CDR3 is CASKLNPDGNTEAFF. Here the CDR3 DNA reads TGTGCCAGCAAACTCAACCCGGACGGGAACACTGAAGCTTTCTTT.

The rearrangement uses TRBV4-2 and TRBJ2-7; possible D gene TRBD1, 5 bases. The V gene lost 4 bases and the J gene lost 0 bases, with 10 bases spanning the gap. The CDR3 loop spans 14 amino acids. CDR1 and CDR2 from the germline V gene are LGHNA and YNFKEQ. CDR3 coding DNA: TGTGCCAGCAGCCTAAGACAGAGCTCCTACGAGCAGTACTTC. Translating it yields CASSLRQSSYEQYF.

This clone was seen once. This chain joins TRBV6-1 and TRBJ2-2; TRBD2 matches at 9 bases. CDR1 is MNHNS, CDR2 SASEGT, per germline. V lost 4 bases, J lost 4 bases, and 4 bases stayed unmatched. This CDR3 is 15 amino acids long. CDR3 DNA sequence: TGTGCCAGCAGTGCGACTAGCGGAGGCACCGGGGAGCTGTTTTTT. This encodes CASSATSGGTGELFF.

This rearrangement joins TRBV19 to TRBJ1-4; D is undetermined. This CDR3 spans 15 amino acids. V dropped 7 bases and J dropped 7 bases, with 19 bases sitting between them. Germline V CDR1 and CDR2: LNHDA, SQIVND (reference sequence). The DNA of the CDR3 is TGTGCCAGTACCCCCCGAGCAACCAGTAGTGAAAAACTGTTTTTT. Its protein is CASTPRATSSEKLFF.

The chain couples TRBV6-6 to TRBJ2-2; TRBD2 matches at 10 bases. Germline loops: CDR1 MNHNY, CDR2 SVGAGI (reference sequence). Trimming cost V 4 bases and J 6 bases; bases outside gene matches: 5. The CDR3 extends over 15 amino acids. The CDR3 loop reads CASSSSSGSAGELFF. The CDR3 DNA reads as TGTGCCAGCAGTTCCTCTAGCGGGAGCGCCGGGGAGCTGTTTTTT.

With regard to this clone: A junction boundary mismatches the germline segment, possibly from a read error. The chain couples TRBV10-3 to TRBJ1-1, with TRBD1 matching over 8 bases. Per the germline V gene, CDR1 is ENHRY and CDR2 is SYGVKD. The CDR3 has 13 amino acids. The DNA of the CDR3 is TGTGCCTTCAGGGGGCAGTTGAACACTGAAGCTTTCTTT. Amino acid sequence: CAFRGQLNTEAFF.

This chain links TRBV18 with TRBJ1-1, with TRBD1 matching 8 bases. Germline CDR1 reads KGHSH; CDR2 reads LQKENI. The CDR3 has 15 amino acids. With 5 bases clipped from V and 2 bases from J, the junction kept 7 bases outside the gene matches. The CDR3 DNA sequence: TGTGCCAGCTCAGAGTCAGGGGGCCCTAACACTGAAGCTTTCTTT. It translates to CASSESGGPNTEAFF.

CDR3 residues: CASSPGDSYEQYF. The CDR3 bases are TGTGCCAGCAGCCCCGGGGATTCCTACGAGCAGTACTTC. The V gene is TRBV25-1, the J gene TRBJ2-5, with a tentative D call TRBD2 (5 bases). The J call may be in error: the DNA end matches TRBJ2-7 better. This CDR3 spans 13 amino acids. Per germline, CDR1 MGHDK and CDR2 SYGVNS.

The chain recombines TRBV28 with TRBJ2-6, with 8 bases identical to TRBD1. J gave up 0 bases and V 2 bases, and 6 bases lay outside the gene matches. This CDR3 has 18 amino acids. Per the germline V gene, CDR1 is MDHEN and CDR2 is SYDVKM. As DNA, the CDR3 is TGTGCCAGCAGTTTACTCCGGACAGGGAACTCTGGGGCCAACGTCCTGACTTTC. Its protein is CASSLLRTGNSGANVLTF.

This chain links TRBV2 with TRBJ2-1; D not resolved. CDR3 length: 14 residues. From germline, CDR1 is SNHLY and CDR2 FYNNEI. V was cut by 5 bases and J by 8 bases, with 16 bases left in between. Here the CDR3 reads CASSSDSPPDEQFF. As DNA, the CDR3 is TGTGCCAGCAGTAGTGACTCTCCTCCGGATGAGCAGTTCTTC.

The rearrangement links TRBV10-3 to TRBJ2-5, with 10 positions matching TRBD2. The V gene's germline CDR1 is ENHRY and CDR2 SYGVKD. The CDR3 runs to 14 residues. The V segment lost 10 bases and the J segment 4 bases; nucleotides outside the gene matches: 9. CDR3 sequence: CATGAGGFTETQYF. The CDR3 DNA is TGTGCCACCGGAGCGGGAGGGTTTACAGAGACCCAGTACTTC.

The chain combines TRBV28 with TRBJ2-7; 9 bases line up with TRBD2. There are 14 residues in the CDR3. Unmatched junction bases numbered 7, after V lost 4 bases and J lost 6 bases. CDR1 is MDHEN and CDR2 is SYDVKM in the germline V gene. The DNA for the CDR3 is TGTGCCAGCAGTTCCGGGACTAGCTTTATCGAGCAGTACTTC. Its protein is CASSSGTSFIEQYF.

This chain joins TRBV9 and TRBJ1-1, with D uncertain. The CDR3 length is 12 residues. The germline V and J ends were trimmed by 0 bases and 9 bases, with 9 bases remaining between them. The germline gives CDR1 SGDLS, CDR2 YYNGEE. As DNA, the CDR3 is TGTGCCAGCAGCGTAGGAGCGGGGAAAGCTTTCTTT. Translation gives CASSVGAGKAFF.

The chain combines TRBV28 with TRBJ1-4; 7 bases match TRBD1. V dropped 5 bases and J dropped 3; count of bases not matched to a gene: 6. The CDR3 spans 15 residues. The V gene's germline CDR1 is MDHEN and CDR2 SYDVKM. The CDR3 DNA follows: TGTGCCAGCAGTACTCAGACAGGGCCTAATGAAAAACTGTTTTTT. It is translated as CASSTQTGPNEKLFF.

This rearrangement joins TRBV30 to TRBJ2-5; weak D call: TRBD2 (6 bases). V dropped 3 bases and J dropped 1 base, with 12 bases sitting between them. The CDR3 has 14 residues. CDR1 and CDR2 (germline): GTSNPN, SVGIG (reference sequence). The CDR3 reads CAWSAGGPQETQYF. CDR3 nucleotides: TGTGCCTGGAGCGCCGGAGGGCCCCAAGAGACCCAGTACTTC. The variable domain in full, with the rest retrieved from reference TRBV30 and TRBJ2-5, is SQTIHQWPATLVQPVGSPLSLECTVEGTSNPNLYWYRQAAGRGLQLLFYSVGIGQISSEVPQNLSASRPQDRQFILSSKKLLLSDSGFYLCAWSAGGPQETQYFGPGTRLLVL.

The chain couples TRBV7-3 to TRBJ2-2, with TRBD2 as a possible D gene (6 bases). Per germline, CDR1 SGHTA and CDR2 FQGTGA. Trimming cost V 5 bases and J 0 bases, with 10 bases left between them. CDR3 length: 15 amino acids. The CDR3 sequence is CASSPPGANTGELFF. In DNA form, the CDR3 reads TGTGCCAGCAGCCCCCCGGGGGCGAACACCGGGGAGCTGTTTTTT.

The count of this clone is one. The chain recombines TRBV4-1 with TRBJ1-4; 7 bases fit TRBD1. V gave up 2 bases and J gave up 7 bases; unmatched junction bases: 7. Germline V lookup: CDR1 MGHRA, CDR2 YSYEKL. The CDR3 extends over 15 amino acids. The CDR3 loop is CASSQRQGSGEKLFF. CDR3 sequence (DNA): TGCGCCAGCAGCCAACGACAGGGTTCAGGTGAAAAACTGTTTTTT.

V and J are TRBV6-1 and TRBJ2-1; the D gene is possibly TRBD1 (5 bases). V gave up 2 bases and J gave up 5 bases, with 19 bases separating them. The CDR3 has 17 residues. The germline CDR1 and CDR2 sequences are MNHNS and SASEGT. CDR3: CASSERGGQGRNNEQFF. Written as DNA, the CDR3 is TGTGCCAGCAGTGAAAGAGGTGGGCAGGGTAGGAACAATGAGCAGTTCTTC.

This clone was seen a single time. This chain connects TRBV10-1 to TRBJ1-3; no firm D call. Germline V gene sequence: CDR1 WNHNN, CDR2 SYGVQD (reference sequence). The CDR3 runs to 14 residues. Trimming pared 7 bases from V and 4 bases from J, leaving 14 bases between. In nucleotides, the CDR3 is TGCGCCAGCACCGGGCAGGTAGCGGGAAACACCATATATTTT. Translated, it gives CASTGQVAGNTIYF.

This clone appeared a few times. Other DNA sequences of this sample code for an identical CDR3. This chain connects TRBV9 to TRBJ2-5; unclear D gene. The V end lost 0 bases, the J end lost 1 base, and 1 base lay between the germline ends. The CDR3 has 12 amino acids. CDR1 SGDLS and CDR2 YYNGEE come from the germline V gene. The CDR3 is CASSVGQETQYF. The CDR3 nucleotides read TGTGCCAGCAGCGTAGGCCAAGAGACCCAGTACTTC.